This T cell receptor (beta chain) was obtained from a study of blood T cells in healthy people across ages. About the research overall: The template switching approach captured approximately one barcoded beta molecule for every two T cells. Study results and limitations: It was the long-lived donors that had more naive CD4+ cells and higher diversity than aged donors. The unknown donor CMV status may have confounded expanded clonotype changes.

Notes on this clonotype: Antigen specificity is unknown.

Next came a second PCR, run for about 7 to 12 cycles, which used a sample-barcoded 5' primer along with a J-beta primer mix. Every sample returned 2.5 million or more CDR3-containing paired-end reads. TCRdb recomputed calls from the 5' RACE reads with MiXCR, one row per CDR3 protein. Among about 760,000 distinct CDR3 sequences listed, just over 55% were seen once. V gave up 7 bases and J gave up 2 bases, with 9 bases separating them. The germline V gene encodes CDR1 MNHEY and CDR2 SVGAGI. This CDR3 comprises 14 residues. The receptor's source is a middle-aged man in good health. Material for sequencing was blood. The chain has TRBV6-5 and TRBJ2-6; D uncertain. CDR3 loop: CASTLTAGANVLTF. The CDR3 coding sequence is TGTGCCAGCACCCTCACGGCTGGGGCCAACGTCCTGACTTTC.